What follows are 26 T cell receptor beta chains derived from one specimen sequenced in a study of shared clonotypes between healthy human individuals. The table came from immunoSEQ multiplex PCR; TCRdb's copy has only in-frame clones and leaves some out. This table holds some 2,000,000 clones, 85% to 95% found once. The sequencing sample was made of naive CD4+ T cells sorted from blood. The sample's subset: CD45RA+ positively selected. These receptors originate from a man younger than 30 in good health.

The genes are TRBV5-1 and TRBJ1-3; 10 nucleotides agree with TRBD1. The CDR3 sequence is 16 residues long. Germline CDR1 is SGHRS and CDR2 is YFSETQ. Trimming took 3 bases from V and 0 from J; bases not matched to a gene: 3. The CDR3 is CASSSGTGVSGNTIYF. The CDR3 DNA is TGCGCCAGCAGCTCCGGGACAGGGGTCTCTGGAAACACCATATATTTT. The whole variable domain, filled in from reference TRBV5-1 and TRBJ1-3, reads KAGVTQTPRYLIKTRGQQVTLSCSPISGHRSVSWYQQTPGQGLQFLFEYFSETQRNKGNFPGRFSGRQFSNSRSEMNVSTLELGDSALYLCASSSGTGVSGNTIYFGEGSWLTVV.

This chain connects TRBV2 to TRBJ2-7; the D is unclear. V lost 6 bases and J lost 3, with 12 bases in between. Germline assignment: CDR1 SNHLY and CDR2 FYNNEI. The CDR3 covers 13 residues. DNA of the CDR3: TGTGCCAGCAGCGCCTCGGGTATCTACGAGCAGTACTTC. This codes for CASSASGIYEQYF.

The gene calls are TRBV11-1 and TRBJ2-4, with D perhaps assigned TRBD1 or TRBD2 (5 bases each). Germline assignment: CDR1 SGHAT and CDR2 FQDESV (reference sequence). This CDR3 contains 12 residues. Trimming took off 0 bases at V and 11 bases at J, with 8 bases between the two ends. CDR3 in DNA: TGTGCCAGCAGCTTAGCCCAGGGAGTTCAGTACTTC. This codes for CASSLAQGVQYF.

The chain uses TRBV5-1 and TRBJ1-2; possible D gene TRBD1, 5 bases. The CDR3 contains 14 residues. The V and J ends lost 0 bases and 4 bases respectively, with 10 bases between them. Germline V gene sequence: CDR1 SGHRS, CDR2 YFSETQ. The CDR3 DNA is TGCGCCAGCAGCTTGGAAGGGGAGGCCTATGGCTACACCTTC. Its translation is CASSLEGEAYGYTF.

CDR3 loop: CASSQGQVAGGPRYEQYF. CDR3 DNA sequence: TGCGCCAGCAGCCAAGGACAGGTAGCGGGGGGGCCCAGGTACGAGCAGTACTTC. The rearrangement joins TRBV4-1 to TRBJ2-7, with 11 bases that match TRBD2. Germline V lookup: CDR1 MGHRA, CDR2 YSYEKL. V was clipped by 1 base and J by 4 bases; unmatched bases: 12. This CDR3 comprises 18 residues.

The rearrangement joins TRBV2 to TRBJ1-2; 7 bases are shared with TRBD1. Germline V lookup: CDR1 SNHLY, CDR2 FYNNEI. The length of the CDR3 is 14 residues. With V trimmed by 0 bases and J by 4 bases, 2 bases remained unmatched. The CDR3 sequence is CASSEAQGIYGYTF. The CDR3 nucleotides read TGTGCCAGCAGTGAAGCACAGGGGATCTATGGCTACACCTTC.

In DNA, the CDR3 is TGCGCCAGCAGCGTGGGGGGTAGCAGGAGTACTGGAAACACCATATATTTT. The encoded protein is CASSVGGSRSTGNTIYF. J is TRBJ1-3 and V is TRBV5-1; D may be TRBD1 (5 bases). CDR1 and CDR2 from the germline V gene are SGHRS and YFSETQ. The CDR3 totals 17 residues. Trimming pared 4 bases from V and 2 bases from J, leaving 19 bases between.

The CDR3 region is CASSTINSGGELFF. For the CDR3, the DNA is TGTGCCAGCAGCACGATCAACTCTGGCGGGGAGCTGTTTTTT. The chain has TRBV9 and TRBJ2-2, with D unclear. The CDR3 length is 14 residues. V lost 4 bases, J lost 7 bases, and 14 bases lay in between. Germline V lookup: CDR1 SGDLS, CDR2 YYNGEE.

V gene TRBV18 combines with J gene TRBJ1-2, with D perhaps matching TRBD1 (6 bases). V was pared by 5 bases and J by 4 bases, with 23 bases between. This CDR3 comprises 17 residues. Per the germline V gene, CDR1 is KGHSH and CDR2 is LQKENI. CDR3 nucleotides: TGTGCCAGCTCAACAGGATGGGGGCAGGGATCCTTCTATGGCTACACCTTC. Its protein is CASSTGWGQGSFYGYTF.

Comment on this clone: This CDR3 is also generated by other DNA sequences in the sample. Here the CDR3 DNA reads TGTGCCAGCAGCGTTACACTGAACACTGAAGCTTTCTTT. It specifies CASSVTLNTEAFF. The chain is built from TRBV9 and TRBJ1-1; D remains unclear. The CDR3 runs to 13 residues. Trimming cost V 2 bases and J 0 bases, with 5 bases left between them. CDR1 SGDLS and CDR2 YYNGEE come from the germline V gene. The complete variable domain, with remaining parts taken from reference TRBV9 and TRBJ1-1, reads DSGVTQTPKHLITATGQRVTLRCSPRSGDLSVYWYQQSLDQGLQFLIQYYNGEERAKGNILERFSAQQFPDLHSELNLSSLELGDSALYFCASSVTLNTEAFFGQGTRLTVV.

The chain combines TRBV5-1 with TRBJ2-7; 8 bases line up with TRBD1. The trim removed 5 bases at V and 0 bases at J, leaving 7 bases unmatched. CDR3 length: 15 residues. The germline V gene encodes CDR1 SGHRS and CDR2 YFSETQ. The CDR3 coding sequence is TGCGCCAGCAGTATCAGGACAGGGCCCTCCTACGAGCAGTACTTC. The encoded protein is CASSIRTGPSYEQYF.

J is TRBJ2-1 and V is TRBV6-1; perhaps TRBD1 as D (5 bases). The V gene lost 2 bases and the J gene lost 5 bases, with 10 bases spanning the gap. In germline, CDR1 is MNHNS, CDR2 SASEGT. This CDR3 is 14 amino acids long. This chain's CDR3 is CASSEYQGNNEQFF. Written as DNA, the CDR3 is TGTGCCAGCAGTGAATATCAGGGTAACAATGAGCAGTTCTTC.

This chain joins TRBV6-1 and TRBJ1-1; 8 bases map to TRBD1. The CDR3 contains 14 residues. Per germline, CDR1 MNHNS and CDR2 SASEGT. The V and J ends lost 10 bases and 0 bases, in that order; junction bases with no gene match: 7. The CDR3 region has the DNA TGTGCCATCACGGACAGGGCCTTGAACACTGAAGCTTTCTTT. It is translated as CAITDRALNTEAFF.

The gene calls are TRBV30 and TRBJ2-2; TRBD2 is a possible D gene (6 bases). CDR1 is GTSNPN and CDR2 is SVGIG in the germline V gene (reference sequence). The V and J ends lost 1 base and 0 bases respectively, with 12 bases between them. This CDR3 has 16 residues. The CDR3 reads CAWSDWGESNTGELFF. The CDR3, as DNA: TGTGCCTGGAGTGACTGGGGGGAGTCGAACACCGGGGAGCTGTTTTTT.

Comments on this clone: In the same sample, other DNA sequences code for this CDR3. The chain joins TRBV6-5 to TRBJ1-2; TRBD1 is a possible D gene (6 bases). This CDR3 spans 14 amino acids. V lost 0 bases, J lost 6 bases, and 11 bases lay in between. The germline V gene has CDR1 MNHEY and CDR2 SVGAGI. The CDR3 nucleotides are TGTGCCAGCAGTTACTCGACGGGGGGCAATGGCTACACCTTC. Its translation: CASSYSTGGNGYTF.

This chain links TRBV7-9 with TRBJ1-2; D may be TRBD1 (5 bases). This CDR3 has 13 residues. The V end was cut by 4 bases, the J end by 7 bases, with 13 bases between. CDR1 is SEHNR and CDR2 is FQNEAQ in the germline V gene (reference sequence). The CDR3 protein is CASSSPQAAGYTF. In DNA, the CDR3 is TGTGCCAGCAGCTCCCCACAGGCGGCTGGCTACACCTTC.

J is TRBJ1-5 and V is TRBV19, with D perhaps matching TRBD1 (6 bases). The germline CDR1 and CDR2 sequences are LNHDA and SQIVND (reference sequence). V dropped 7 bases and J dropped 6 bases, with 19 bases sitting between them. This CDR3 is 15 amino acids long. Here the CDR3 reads CASTSRGGALQPQHF. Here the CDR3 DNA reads TGTGCCAGTACCTCCCGGGGGGGGGCTCTTCAGCCCCAGCATTTT.

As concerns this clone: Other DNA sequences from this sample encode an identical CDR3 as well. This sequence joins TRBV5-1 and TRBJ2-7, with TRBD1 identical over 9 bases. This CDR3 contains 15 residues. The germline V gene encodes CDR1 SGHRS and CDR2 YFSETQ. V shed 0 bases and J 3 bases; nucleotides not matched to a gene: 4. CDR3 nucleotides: TGCGCCAGCAGCTTGGCCTCGGGACAGGGCTACGAGCAGTACTTC. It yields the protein CASSLASGQGYEQYF.

The DNA for the CDR3 is TGTGCCAGCTGGGGGCGGGACAGGGGCACCTACGAGCAGTACTTC. Translated: CASWGRDRGTYEQYF. The V gene is TRBV6-5, the J gene TRBJ2-7, with TRBD1 identical over 10 bases. With V trimmed by 8 bases and J by 2 bases, 9 bases remained unmatched. The CDR3 spans 15 residues. Germline V gene sequence: CDR1 MNHEY, CDR2 SVGAGI.

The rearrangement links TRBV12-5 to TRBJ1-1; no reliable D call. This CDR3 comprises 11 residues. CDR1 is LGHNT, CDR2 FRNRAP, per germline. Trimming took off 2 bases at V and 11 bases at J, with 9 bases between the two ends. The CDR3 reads CASGLLTYAFF. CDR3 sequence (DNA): TGTGCTAGTGGTTTGTTGACGTACGCTTTCTTT.

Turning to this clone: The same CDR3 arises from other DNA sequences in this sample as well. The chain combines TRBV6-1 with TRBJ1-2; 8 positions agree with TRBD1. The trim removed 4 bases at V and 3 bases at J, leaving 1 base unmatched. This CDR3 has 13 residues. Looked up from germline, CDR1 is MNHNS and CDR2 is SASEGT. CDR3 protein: CASSVTGDYGYTF. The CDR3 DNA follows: TGTGCCAGCAGTGTGACAGGGGACTATGGCTACACCTTC.

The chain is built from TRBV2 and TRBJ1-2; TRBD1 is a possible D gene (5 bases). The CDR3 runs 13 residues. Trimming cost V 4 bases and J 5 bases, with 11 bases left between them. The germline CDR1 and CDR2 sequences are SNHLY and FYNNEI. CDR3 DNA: TGTGCCAGCAGTGGTGCAGGGAGATATGGCTACACCTTC. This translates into CASSGAGRYGYTF.

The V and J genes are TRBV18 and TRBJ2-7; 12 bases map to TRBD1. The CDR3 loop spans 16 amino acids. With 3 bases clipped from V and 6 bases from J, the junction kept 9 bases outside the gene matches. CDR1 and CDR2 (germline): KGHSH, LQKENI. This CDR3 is CASSPPGTGGSSEQYF. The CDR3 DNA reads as TGTGCCAGCTCACCTCCGGGGACAGGGGGCTCGTCCGAGCAGTACTTC.

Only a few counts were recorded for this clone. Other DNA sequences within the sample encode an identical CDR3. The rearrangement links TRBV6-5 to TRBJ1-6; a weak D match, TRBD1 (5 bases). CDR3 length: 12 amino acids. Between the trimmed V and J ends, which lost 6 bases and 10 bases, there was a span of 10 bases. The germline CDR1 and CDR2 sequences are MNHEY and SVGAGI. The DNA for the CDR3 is TGTGCCAGCAGCACCGGGGGGTCACCCCTCCACTTT. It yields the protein CASSTGGSPLHF.

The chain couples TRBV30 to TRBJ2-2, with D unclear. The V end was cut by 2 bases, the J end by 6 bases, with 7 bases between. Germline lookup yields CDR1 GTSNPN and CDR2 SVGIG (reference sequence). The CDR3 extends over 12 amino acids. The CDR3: CAWSNVPGELFF. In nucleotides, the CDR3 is TGTGCCTGGAGTAATGTTCCCGGGGAGCTGTTTTTT. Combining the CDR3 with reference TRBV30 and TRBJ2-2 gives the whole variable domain SQTIHQWPATLVQPVGSPLSLECTVEGTSNPNLYWYRQAAGRGLQLLFYSVGIGQISSEVPQNLSASRPQDRQFILSSKKLLLSDSGFYLCAWSNVPGELFFGEGSRLTVL.

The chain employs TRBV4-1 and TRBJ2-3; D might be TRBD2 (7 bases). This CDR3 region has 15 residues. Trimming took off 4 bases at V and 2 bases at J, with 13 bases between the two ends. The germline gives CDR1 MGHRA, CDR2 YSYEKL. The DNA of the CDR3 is TGCGCCAGCAGCCTCGGGGGGCAACTCACAGATACGCAGTATTTT. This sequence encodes CASSLGGQLTDTQYF.